This TCR beta chain originates from a study of tissue T cells after allogeneic stem cell transplantation. Sequencing was performed with immunoSEQ multiplex PCR; in TCRdb, only in-frame clones are kept and a portion is missing. The sample yields some 4,000 clones, 50% seen once. As for time point: mouse harvest day 7 after allogeneic transplant. Mouse grafts combined 10^7 T-cell-depleted bone marrow cells with 10^6 splenic CD5+ T cells. On this clone itself: Gene names denote mouse genes. Read coverage stops 1 residue before the CDR3 terminus; the germline J gene supplies the remainder.

Germline assignment: CDR1 KGHPV and CDR2 FQNQEV (reference sequence). V dropped 3 bases and J dropped 1 base, with 6 bases sitting between them. This CDR3 is 13 amino acids long. Sequences were obtained from lymph node tissue. This sequence joins TRBV26 and TRBJ1-1; D not resolved. The TCR sequence derives from a female BALB/c mouse given C57BL/6 T cells with graft-versus-host disease after an allogeneic hematopoietic cell transplant. The covered CDR3 bases are TGTGCCAGCAGTCTTAGGCAAAACACAGAAGTCTTC. Residues: CASSLRQNTEVF. The complete CDR3 sequence is CASSLRQNTEVFF. Supplemented by reference TRBV26 and TRBJ1-1, the full variable domain reads NSKVIQTPRYLVKGQGQKAKMRCIPEKGHPVVFWYQQNKNNEFKFLINFQNQEVLQQIDMTEKRFSAECPSNSPCSLEIQSSEAGDSALYLCASSLRQNTEVFFGKGTRLTVV.